This passage covers 5 T cell receptor beta chains from one sample sequenced in a study of PD-1 blockade in classical Hodgkin lymphoma (dated by TCRdb to the early 2020s). The library was obtained by the immunoSEQ multiplex PCR assay. What TCRdb holds here is the immuneACCESS table cut down to in-frame rearrangements. Part of the clones is not present; checked against another copy, under half of the missing clones reflect an unresolved V gene, and the others are unexplained. The sample table holds about 23,000 clones, of which approximately 80% were seen once. Of the sample, around 8.8% falls within the top ten clones. This specimen's time point label, per the study, means: cycle 2 day 1 (C2D1) of nivolumab. Relapse after autologous stem cell transplantation had occurred in all trial patients, and cohorts A, B and C were distinguished by prior brentuximab vedotin exposure. The specimen was peripheral blood mononuclear cells (PBMCs), collected before the second cycle of nivolumab. The origin of the receptors is a human donor with classical Hodgkin lymphoma.

J is TRBJ2-5 and V is TRBV28, with 11 bases aligning to TRBD1. Germline lookup yields CDR1 MDHEN and CDR2 SYDVKM. The CDR3 length is 18 residues. The trim removed 4 bases at V and 5 bases at J, leaving 15 bases unmatched. CDR3 region: CASSSHNPWDRGGETQYF. The CDR3, as DNA: TGTGCCAGCAGTTCACACAACCCGTGGGACAGGGGGGGGGAGACCCAGTACTTC.

The chain is built from TRBV28 and TRBJ2-1, with unresolved D. Between the trimmed V and J ends, which lost 7 bases and 5 bases, there was a span of 6 bases. CDR1 and CDR2 from the germline V gene are MDHEN and SYDVKM. The CDR3 runs 11 residues. The CDR3 protein is CASIGHNEQFF. CDR3 coding DNA: TGTGCCAGCATTGGGCACAATGAGCAGTTCTTC. The complete variable domain, with remaining parts taken from reference TRBV28 and TRBJ2-1, reads DVKVTQSSRYLVKRTGEKVFLECVQDMDHENMFWYRQDPGLGLRLIYFSYDVKMKEKGDIPEGYSVSREKKERFSLILESASTNQTSMYLCASIGHNEQFFGPGTRLTVL.

This clone was found once. The genes are TRBV2 and TRBJ1-1, with 7 bases fitting TRBD1. CDR3 length equals 14 residues. Germline-derived CDR1 and CDR2 are SNHLY and FYNNEI. With V trimmed by 6 bases and J by 2 bases, 6 bases remained unmatched. The CDR3 region is CASSGTDYNTEAFF. The CDR3 DNA is TGTGCCAGCAGCGGGACAGACTATAACACTGAAGCTTTCTTT.

This chain connects TRBV19 to TRBJ1-3; D not resolved. This CDR3 spans 14 amino acids. CDR1 and CDR2 (germline): LNHDA, SQIVND (reference sequence). V was clipped by 3 bases and J by 4 bases, with 10 bases between them. The CDR3, as DNA: TGTGCCAGTAGTATTTGGGCAGGAGGAAACACCATATATTTT. It is translated as CASSIWAGGNTIYF.

The rearrangement joins TRBV6-1 to TRBJ2-3; TRBD1 might be the D (7 bases). The CDR3 runs to 16 residues. Trimming took off 4 bases at V and 3 bases at J, with 17 bases between the two ends. From germline, CDR1 is MNHNS and CDR2 SASEGT. The CDR3 nucleotides are TGTGCCAGCAGTGTGGATTGGAGGGGGCTTACAGATACGCAGTATTTT. As protein: CASSVDWRGLTDTQYF.